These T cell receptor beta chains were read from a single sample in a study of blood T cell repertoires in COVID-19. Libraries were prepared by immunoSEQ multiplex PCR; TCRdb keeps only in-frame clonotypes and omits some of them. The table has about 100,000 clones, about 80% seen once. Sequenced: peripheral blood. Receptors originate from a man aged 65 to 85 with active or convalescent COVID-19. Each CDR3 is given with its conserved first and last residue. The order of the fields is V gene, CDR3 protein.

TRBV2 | CASSPLYSPLHF
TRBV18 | CASSPRTGADEQYF
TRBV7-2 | CASSVDRLRGNTGELFF
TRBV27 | CASSKGVNTGELFF
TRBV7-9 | CASSWSGTGVSYEQYF
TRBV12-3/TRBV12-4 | CASSADSYGYTF
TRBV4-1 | CASSQRSPYEQYF
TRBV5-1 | CASSRDGQGAYNEQFF
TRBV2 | CASSQQGINTGELFF
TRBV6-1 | CASSEAPLTDTQYF
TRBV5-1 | CASSPLTGSTDTQYF
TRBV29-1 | CSARGSGNTIYF
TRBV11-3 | CASSPRLAGGQAETQYF
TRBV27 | CASSSFLRGGAKETQYF
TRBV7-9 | CASSFPTSGREQFWETQYF
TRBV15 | CATSRERGLTELNTGELFF
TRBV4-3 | CASSQNRLADYEQYF
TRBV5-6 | CASSLGRDGNTIYF
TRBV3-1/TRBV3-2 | CASSLGQGRTGEQYF
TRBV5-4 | CASSFQGASYEQYF
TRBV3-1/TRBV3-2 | CASSQASGGMTDTQYF
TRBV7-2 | CASSSTGVAFF
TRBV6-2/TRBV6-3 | CASSTLGSYNEQFF
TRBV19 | CASSIGGTHSYEQYF
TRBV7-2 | CASSLVGGGYEQYF
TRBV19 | CASSHRDSGIYGYTF
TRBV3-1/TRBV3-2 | CASSHDGQGWDGYTF
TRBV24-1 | CATRVRSGGPVSEQYF
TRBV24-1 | CATSGRSYEQYF
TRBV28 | CASSFTGGGTYNEQFF
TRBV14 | CASSQGAYEQYF
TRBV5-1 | CASSLIATNEKLFF
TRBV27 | CASSLSRDYEQYF
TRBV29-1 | CSVAQGGRRETQYF
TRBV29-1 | CSVVSGTSGSREQYF
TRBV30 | CAWSGGSNQPQHF
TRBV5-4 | CASSLPKSGVADTQYF
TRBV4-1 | CASSQDSGTVYEQYF
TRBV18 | CASSPRDRGNEQYF
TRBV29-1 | CSAGSTVSGRPSYEQYF
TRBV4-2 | CASSQGAGGQETQYF
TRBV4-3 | CASSQDWTSGAQETQYF
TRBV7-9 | CASSPRLGTASYEQYF
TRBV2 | CAASFGGNSGNTIYF
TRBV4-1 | CASSNQGVGYEQYF
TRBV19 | CASRRGRDYGYTF
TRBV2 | CASSANSVGTGELFF
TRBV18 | CASSPQGHTEAFF
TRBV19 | CASKAGGWNEAFF
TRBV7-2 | CASSLSSSWGSLFF
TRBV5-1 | CASSSYYGAFF
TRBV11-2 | CASSYQEGTSVEQYF
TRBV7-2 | CASSPHRAYNEQFF
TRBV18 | CASSPLTTTSGTYEQYF
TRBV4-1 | CASAAGGGPPGETQYF
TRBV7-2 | CASSQTLAGGEQYF
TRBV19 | CASSIAPDTQYF
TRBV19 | CASSTGTGVSYEQYF